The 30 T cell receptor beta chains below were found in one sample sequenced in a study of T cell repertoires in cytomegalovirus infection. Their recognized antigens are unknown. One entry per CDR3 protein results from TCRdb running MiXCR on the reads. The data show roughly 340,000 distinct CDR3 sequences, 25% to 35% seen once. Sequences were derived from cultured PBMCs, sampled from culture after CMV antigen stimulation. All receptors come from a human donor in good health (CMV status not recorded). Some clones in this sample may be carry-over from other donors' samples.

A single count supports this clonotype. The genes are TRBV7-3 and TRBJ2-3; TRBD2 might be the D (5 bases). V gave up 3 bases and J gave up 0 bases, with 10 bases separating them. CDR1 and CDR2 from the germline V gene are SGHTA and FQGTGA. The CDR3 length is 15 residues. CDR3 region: CASSLFAGSTDTQYF. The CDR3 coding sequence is TGTGCCAGCAGCTTGTTCGCGGGTAGCACAGATACGCAGTATTTT.

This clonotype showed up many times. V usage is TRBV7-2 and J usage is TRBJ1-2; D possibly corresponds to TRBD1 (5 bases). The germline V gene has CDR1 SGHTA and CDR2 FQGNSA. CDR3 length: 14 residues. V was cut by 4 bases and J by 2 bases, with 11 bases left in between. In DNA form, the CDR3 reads TGTGCCAGCAGCTCCAGGGACGGAAACTATGGCTACACCTTC. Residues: CASSSRDGNYGYTF.

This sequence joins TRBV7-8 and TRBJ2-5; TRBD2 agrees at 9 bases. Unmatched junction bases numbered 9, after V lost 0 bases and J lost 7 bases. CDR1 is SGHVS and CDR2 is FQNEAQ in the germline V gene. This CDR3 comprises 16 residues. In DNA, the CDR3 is TGTGCCAGCAGCTTAGCCCCTAGCGGGGTCATCGTGACCCAGTACTTC. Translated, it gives CASSLAPSGVIVTQYF.

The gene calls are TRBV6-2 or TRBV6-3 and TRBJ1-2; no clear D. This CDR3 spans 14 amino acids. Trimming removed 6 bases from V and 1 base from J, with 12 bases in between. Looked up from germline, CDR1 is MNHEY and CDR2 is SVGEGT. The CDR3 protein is CASSRRFLNYGYTF. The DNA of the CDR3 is TGTGCCAGCAGCCGACGGTTCCTTAACTATGGCTACACCTTC.

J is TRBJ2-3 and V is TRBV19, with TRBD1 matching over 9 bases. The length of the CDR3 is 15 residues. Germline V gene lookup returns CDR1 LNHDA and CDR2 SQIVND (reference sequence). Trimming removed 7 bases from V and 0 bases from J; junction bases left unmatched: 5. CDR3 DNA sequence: TGTGCCAGTACCAAAGGACAGGGGAGCACAGATACGCAGTATTTT. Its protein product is CASTKGQGSTDTQYF.

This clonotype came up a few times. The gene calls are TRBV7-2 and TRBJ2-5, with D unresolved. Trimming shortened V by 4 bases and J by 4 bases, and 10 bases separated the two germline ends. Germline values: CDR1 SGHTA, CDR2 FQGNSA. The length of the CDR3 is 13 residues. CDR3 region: CASSSLTGETQYF. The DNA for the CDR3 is TGTGCCAGCAGCTCCCTAACGGGAGAGACCCAGTACTTC.

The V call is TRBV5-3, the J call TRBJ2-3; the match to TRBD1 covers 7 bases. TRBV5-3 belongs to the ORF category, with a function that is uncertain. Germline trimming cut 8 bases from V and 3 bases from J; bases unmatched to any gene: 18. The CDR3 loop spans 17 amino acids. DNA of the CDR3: TGTGCCAGCAGCCAGGGTTTTTGGCTCAGGGGGACAGATACGCAGTATTTT. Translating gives CASSQGFWLRGTDTQYF.

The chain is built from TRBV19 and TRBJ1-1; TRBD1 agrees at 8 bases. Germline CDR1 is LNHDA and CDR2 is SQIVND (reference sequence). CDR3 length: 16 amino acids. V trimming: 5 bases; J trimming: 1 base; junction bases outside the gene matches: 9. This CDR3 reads CASSLNGQGPNTEAFF. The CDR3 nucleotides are TGTGCCAGTAGTTTAAACGGACAGGGACCGAACACTGAAGCTTTCTTT. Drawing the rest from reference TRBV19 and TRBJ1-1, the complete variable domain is DGGITQSPKYLFRKEGQNVTLSCEQNLNHDAMYWYRQDPGQGLRLIYYSQIVNDFQKGDIAEGYSVSREKKESFPLTVTSAQKNPTAFYLCASSLNGQGPNTEAFFGQGTRLTVV.

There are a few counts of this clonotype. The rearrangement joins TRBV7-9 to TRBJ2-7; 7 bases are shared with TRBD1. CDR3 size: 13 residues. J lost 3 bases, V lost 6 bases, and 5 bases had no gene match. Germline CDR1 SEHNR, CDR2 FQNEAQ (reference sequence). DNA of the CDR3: TGTGCCAGCAGGGGGGACAGTGTCTACGAGCAGTACTTC. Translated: CASRGDSVYEQYF.

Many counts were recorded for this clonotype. CDR3 DNA: TGTGCCAGCAGCTTGTATTCTAGCACAGATACGCAGTATTTT. Its translation: CASSLYSSTDTQYF. The chain recombines TRBV7-2 with TRBJ2-3; D unresolved. CDR3 length: 14 amino acids. Germline V lookup: CDR1 SGHTA, CDR2 FQGNSA. V gave up 3 bases and J gave up 0 bases, with 7 bases separating them.

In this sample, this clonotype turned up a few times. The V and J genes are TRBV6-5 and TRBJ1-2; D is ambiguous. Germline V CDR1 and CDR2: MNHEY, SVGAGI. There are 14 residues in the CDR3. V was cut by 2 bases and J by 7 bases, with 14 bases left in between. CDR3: CASSYTDTSIGYTF. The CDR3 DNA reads TGTGCCAGCAGTTACACAGATACCTCCATTGGCTACACCTTC.

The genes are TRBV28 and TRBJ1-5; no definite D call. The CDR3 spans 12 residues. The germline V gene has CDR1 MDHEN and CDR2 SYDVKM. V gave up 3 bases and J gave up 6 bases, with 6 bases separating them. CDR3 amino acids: CASSFPPQPQHF. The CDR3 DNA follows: TGTGCCAGCAGTTTTCCCCCTCAGCCCCAGCATTTT.

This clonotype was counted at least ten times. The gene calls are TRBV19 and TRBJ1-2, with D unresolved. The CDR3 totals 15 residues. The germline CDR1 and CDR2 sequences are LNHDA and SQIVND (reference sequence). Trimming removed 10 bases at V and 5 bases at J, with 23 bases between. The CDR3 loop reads CATTIRVDFPYGYTF. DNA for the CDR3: TGTGCCACCACAATCCGGGTGGATTTTCCTTATGGCTACACCTTC. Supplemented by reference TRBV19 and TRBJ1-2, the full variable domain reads DGGITQSPKYLFRKEGQNVTLSCEQNLNHDAMYWYRQDPGQGLRLIYYSQIVNDFQKGDIAEGYSVSREKKESFPLTVTSAQKNPTAFYLCATTIRVDFPYGYTFGSGTRLTVV.

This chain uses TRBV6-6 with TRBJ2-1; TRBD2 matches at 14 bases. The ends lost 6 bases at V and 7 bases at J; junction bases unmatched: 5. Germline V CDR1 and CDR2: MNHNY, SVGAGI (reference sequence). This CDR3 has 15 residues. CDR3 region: CASRTSGGAQNEQFF. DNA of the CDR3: TGTGCCAGCAGGACTAGCGGGGGGGCACAGAATGAGCAGTTCTTC.

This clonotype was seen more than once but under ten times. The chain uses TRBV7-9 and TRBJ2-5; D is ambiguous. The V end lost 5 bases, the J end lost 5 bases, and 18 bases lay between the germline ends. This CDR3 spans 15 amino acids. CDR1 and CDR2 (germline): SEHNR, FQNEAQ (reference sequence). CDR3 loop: CASSHPEGSRETQYF. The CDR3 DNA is TGTGCCAGCAGCCACCCAGAAGGGTCCAGGGAGACCCAGTACTTC.

CDR3 DNA: TGTGCCAGCAGTTTGCGGCGTCCACTAGAAACAGATACGCAGTATTTT. Its translation: CASSLRRPLETDTQYF. This rearrangement joins TRBV28 to TRBJ2-3; weak D call: TRBD2 (5 bases). The germline V gene has CDR1 MDHEN and CDR2 SYDVKM. Trimming cost V 3 bases and J 3 bases, with 16 bases left between them. The CDR3 consists of 16 residues. Filled out from reference TRBV28 and TRBJ2-3, the complete variable domain reads DVKVTQSSRYLVKRTGEKVFLECVQDMDHENMFWYRQDPGLGLRLIYFSYDVKMKEKGDIPEGYSVSREKKERFSLILESASTNQTSMYLCASSLRRPLETDTQYFGPGTRLTVL.

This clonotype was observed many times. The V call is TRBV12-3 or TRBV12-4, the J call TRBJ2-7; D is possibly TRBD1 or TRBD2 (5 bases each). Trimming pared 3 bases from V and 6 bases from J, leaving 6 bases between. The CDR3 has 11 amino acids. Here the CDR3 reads CASSLGVEQYF. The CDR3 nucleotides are TGTGCCAGCAGTTTGGGGGTCGAGCAGTACTTC.

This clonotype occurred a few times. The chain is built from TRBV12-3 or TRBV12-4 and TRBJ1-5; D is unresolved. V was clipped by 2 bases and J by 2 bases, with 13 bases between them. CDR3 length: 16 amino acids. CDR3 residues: CASSLWFSPGNQPQHF. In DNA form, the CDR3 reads TGTGCCAGCAGTTTATGGTTCTCTCCGGGCAATCAGCCCCAGCATTTT.

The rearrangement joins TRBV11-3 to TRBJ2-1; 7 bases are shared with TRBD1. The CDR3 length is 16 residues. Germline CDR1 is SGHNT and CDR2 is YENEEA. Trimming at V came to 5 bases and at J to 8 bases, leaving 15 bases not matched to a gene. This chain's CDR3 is CASSPDGQDGMYEQFF. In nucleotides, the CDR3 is TGTGCCAGCAGCCCTGATGGACAGGACGGGATGTATGAGCAGTTCTTC.

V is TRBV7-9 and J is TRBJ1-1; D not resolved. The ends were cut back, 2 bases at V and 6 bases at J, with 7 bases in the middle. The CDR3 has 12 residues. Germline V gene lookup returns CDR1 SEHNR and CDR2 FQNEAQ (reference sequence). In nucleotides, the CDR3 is TGTGCCAGCAGCTTAAGGGCCTCTGAAGCTTTCTTT. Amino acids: CASSLRASEAFF. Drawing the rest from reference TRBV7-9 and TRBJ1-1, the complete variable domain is DTGVSQNPRHKITKRGQNVTFRCDPISEHNRLYWYRQTLGQGPEFLTYFQNEAQLEKSRLLSDRFSAERPKGSFSTLEIQRTEQGDSAMYLCASSLRASEAFFGQGTRLTVV.

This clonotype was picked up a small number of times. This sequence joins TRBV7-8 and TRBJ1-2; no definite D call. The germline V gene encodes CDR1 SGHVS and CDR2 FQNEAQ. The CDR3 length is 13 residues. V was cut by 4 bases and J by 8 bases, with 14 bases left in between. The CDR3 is CASSSPGLPGYTF. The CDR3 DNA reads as TGTGCCAGCAGCTCCCCCGGGCTCCCCGGCTACACCTTC.

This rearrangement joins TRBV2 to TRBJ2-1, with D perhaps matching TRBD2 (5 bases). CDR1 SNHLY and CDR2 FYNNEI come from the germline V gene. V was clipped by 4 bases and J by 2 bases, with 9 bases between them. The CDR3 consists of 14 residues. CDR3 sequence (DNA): TGTGCCAGCAGTGCGTGGGGAGCCTACAATGAGCAGTTCTTC. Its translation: CASSAWGAYNEQFF.

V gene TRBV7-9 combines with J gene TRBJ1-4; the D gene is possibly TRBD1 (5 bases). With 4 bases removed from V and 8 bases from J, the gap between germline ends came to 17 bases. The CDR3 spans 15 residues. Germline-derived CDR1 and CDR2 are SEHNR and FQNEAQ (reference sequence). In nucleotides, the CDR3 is TGTGCCAGCAGCTCCGACAGCTTCCCTGCGGAAAAACTGTTTTTT. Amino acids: CASSSDSFPAEKLFF.

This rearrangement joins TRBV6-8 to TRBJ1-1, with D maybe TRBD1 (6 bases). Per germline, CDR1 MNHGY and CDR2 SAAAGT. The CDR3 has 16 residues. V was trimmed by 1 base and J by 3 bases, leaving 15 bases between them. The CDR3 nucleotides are TGTGCCAGCAGTTACTTTTCCGAGGGGGAGGACACTGAAGCTTTCTTT. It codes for CASSYFSEGEDTEAFF.

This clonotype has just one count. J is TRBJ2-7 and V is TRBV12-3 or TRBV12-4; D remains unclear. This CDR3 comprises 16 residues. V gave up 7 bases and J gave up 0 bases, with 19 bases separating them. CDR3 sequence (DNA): TGTGCCAGCACCCTCGGCACATGGGGTGACTCCTACGAGCAGTACTTC. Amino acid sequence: CASTLGTWGDSYEQYF.

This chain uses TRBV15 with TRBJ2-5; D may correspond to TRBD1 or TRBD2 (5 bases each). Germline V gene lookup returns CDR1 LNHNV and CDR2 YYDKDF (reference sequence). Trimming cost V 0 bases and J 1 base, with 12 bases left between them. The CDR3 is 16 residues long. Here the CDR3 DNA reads TGTGCCACCAGCAGAGATGGGACGAGGCGCCAAGAGACCCAGTACTTC. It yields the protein CATSRDGTRRQETQYF.

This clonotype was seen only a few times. CDR3 DNA sequence: TGTGCCACGAGACAGGTCAGCTACAATGAGCAGTTCTTC. It codes for CATRQVSYNEQFF. This chain joins TRBV7-8 and TRBJ2-1, with a weak D call TRBD1 (6 bases). Trimming cost V 10 bases and J 3 bases, with 13 bases left between them. Germline CDR1 reads SGHVS; CDR2 reads FQNEAQ. CDR3 length: 13 amino acids.

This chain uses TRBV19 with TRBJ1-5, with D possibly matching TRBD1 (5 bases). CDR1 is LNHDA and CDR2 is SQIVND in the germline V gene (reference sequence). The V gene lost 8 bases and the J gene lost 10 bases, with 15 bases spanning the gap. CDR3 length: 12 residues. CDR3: CASARTIFPQHF. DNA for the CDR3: TGTGCCAGTGCCCGGACAATCTTCCCCCAGCATTTT.

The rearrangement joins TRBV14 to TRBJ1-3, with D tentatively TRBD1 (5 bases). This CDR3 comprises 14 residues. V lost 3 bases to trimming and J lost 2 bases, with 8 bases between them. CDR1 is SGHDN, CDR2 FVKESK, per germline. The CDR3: CASSQGTPGNTIYF. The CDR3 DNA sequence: TGTGCCAGCAGCCAGGGGACGCCTGGAAACACCATATATTTT.

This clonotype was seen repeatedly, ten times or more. CDR3 bases: TGTGCCAGCAGCTTAGTTTCCGGGGCGAACACTGAAGCTTTCTTT. Translation: CASSLVSGANTEAFF. This chain connects TRBV7-2 to TRBJ1-1, with a possible D match to TRBD1 (5 bases). There are 15 residues in the CDR3. The germline V and J ends were trimmed by 1 base and 1 base, with 10 bases remaining between them. CDR1 and CDR2 (germline): SGHTA, FQGNSA.